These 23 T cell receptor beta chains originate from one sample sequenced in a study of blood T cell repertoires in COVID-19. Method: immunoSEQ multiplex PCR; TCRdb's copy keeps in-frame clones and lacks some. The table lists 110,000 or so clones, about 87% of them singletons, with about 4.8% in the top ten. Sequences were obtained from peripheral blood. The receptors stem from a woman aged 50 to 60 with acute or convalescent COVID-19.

DNA for the CDR3: TGTGCCAGCAGTGACCCCCTACAGGGAAACTCTTCAACTTCACCCCTCCACTTT. Its translation is CASSDPLQGNSSTSPLHF. The chain links TRBV25-1 to TRBJ1-6, with D perhaps matching TRBD1 (6 bases). CDR1 MGHDK and CDR2 SYGVNS come from the germline V gene. The V end was cut by 3 bases, the J end by 9 bases, with 24 bases between. The CDR3 extends over 18 amino acids.

CDR3 sequence (DNA): TGTGCCAGCAGTTCCATCTCCGAGCCCGACGAGCAGTACTTC. Protein sequence: CASSSISEPDEQYF. The chain links TRBV6-5 to TRBJ2-7; D uncertain. Germline lookup yields CDR1 MNHEY and CDR2 SVGAGI. With 4 bases removed from V and 5 bases from J, the gap between germline ends came to 15 bases. CDR3 length equals 14 residues.

CDR3 sequence reads: CATRGQGDYGYTF. DNA for the CDR3: TGTGCCACCAGAGGACAGGGGGACTATGGCTACACCTTC. The chain is built from TRBV15 and TRBJ1-2; 10 bases are a match to TRBD1. Trimming cost V 6 bases and J 3 bases; bases outside gene matches: 1. Germline values: CDR1 LNHNV, CDR2 YYDKDF (reference sequence). This CDR3 contains 13 residues. Variable domain in full (rest from reference TRBV15 and TRBJ1-2): DAMVIQNPRYQVTQFGKPVTLSCSQTLNHNVMYWYQQKSSQAPKLLFHYYDKDFNNEADTPDNFQSRRPNTSFCFLDIRSPGLGDTAMYLCATRGQGDYGYTFGSGTRLTVV.

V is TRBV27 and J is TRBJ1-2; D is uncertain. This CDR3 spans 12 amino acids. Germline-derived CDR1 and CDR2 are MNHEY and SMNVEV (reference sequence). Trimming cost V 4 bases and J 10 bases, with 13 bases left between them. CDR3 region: CASSYAGAVYTF. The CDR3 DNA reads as TGTGCCAGCAGTTACGCGGGCGCTGTCTACACCTTC.

CDR3 protein: CATSVGGSGQPQHF. The CDR3 DNA is TGTGCCACCAGTGTAGGGGGCTCGGGTCAGCCCCAGCATTTT. This sequence joins TRBV24-1 and TRBJ1-5, with 7 bases fitting TRBD1. Germline lookup yields CDR1 KGHDR and CDR2 SFDVKD. V shed 5 bases, J shed 6 bases, and the junction held 6 bases outside the gene matches. The length of the CDR3 is 14 residues.

The CDR3 nucleotides are TGTGCCAGCAGCCAGGACAGGGTCCTATATGGCTACACCTTC. Its translation is CASSQDRVLYGYTF. The chain links TRBV28 to TRBJ1-2; 8 nucleotides match TRBD1. Germline-derived CDR1 and CDR2 are MDHEN and SYDVKM. This CDR3 is built from 14 residues. V was pared by 6 bases and J by 5 bases, with 8 bases of the junction left unmatched.

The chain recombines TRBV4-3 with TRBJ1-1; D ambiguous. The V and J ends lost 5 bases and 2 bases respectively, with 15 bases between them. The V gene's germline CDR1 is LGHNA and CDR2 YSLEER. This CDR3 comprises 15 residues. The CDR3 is CASSSTIGPNTEAFF. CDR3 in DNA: TGCGCCAGCAGCTCTACGATCGGTCCAAACACTGAAGCTTTCTTT.

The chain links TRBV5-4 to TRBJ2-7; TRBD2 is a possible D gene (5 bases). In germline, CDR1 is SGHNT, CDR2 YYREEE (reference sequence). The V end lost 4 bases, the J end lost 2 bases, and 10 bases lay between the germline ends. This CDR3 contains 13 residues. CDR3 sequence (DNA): TGTGCCAGCAGCGGGCCGCGGGCCTACGAGCAGTACTTC. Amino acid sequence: CASSGPRAYEQYF.

CDR3 amino acids: CASSLIQQGMEKLFF. Written as DNA, the CDR3 is TGTGCCAGCAGTTTAATACAACAGGGGATGGAAAAACTGTTTTTT. The chain recombines TRBV28 with TRBJ1-4, with TRBD1 matching over 7 bases. The CDR3 has 15 amino acids. With V trimmed by 2 bases and J by 8 bases, 8 bases remained unmatched. CDR1 is MDHEN and CDR2 is SYDVKM in the germline V gene.

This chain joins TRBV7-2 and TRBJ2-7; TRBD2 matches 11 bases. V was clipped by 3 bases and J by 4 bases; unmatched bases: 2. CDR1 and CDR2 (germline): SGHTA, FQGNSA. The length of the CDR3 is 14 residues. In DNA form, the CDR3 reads TGTGCCAGCAGCTTTAGCGGGGGGGCATACGAGCAGTACTTC. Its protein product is CASSFSGGAYEQYF.

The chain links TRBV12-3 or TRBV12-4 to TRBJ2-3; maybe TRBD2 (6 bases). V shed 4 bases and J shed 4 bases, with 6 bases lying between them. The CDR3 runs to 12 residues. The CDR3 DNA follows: TGTGCCAGCAGTTCGGGGGCAGATACGCAGTATTTT. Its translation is CASSSGADTQYF.

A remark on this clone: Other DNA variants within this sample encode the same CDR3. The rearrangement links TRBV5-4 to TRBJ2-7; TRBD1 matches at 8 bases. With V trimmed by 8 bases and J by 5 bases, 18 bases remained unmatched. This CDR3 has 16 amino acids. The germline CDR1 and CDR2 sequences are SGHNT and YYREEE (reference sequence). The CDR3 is CASKSDPGGNYDEQYF. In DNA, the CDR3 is TGTGCCAGTAAATCCGACCCAGGGGGCAATTACGACGAGCAGTACTTC.

In DNA form, the CDR3 reads TGTGCCAGCAGCCTTTTGGACGGGAAGGCGTTCTTC. This sequence encodes CASSLLDGKAFF. V is TRBV7-2 and J is TRBJ2-1, with D possibly matching TRBD2 (5 bases). This CDR3 spans 12 amino acids. Germline loops: CDR1 SGHTA, CDR2 FQGNSA. V was cut by 5 bases and J by 15 bases, with 17 bases left in between.

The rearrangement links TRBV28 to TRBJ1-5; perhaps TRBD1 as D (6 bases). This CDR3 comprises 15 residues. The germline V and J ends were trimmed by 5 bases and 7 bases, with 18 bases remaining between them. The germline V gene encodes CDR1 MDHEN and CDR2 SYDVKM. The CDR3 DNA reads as TGTGCCAGCAGTACAGGACAGCTTAAGGTGCAGCCCCAGCATTTT. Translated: CASSTGQLKVQPQHF.

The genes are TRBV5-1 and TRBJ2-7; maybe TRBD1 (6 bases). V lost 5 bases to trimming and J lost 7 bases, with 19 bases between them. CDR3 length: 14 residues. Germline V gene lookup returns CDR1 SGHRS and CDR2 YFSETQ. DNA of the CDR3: TGCGCCAGCAGTCCCTACCTGGGGGCAAGGGAGCAGTACTTC. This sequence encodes CASSPYLGAREQYF.

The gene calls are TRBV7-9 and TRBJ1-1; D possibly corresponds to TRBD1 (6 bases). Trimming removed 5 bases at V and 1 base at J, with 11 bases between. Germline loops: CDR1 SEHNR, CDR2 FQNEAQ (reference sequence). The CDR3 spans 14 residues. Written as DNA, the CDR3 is TGTGCCAGCAGCACCACAGGGAGGAACACTGAAGCTTTCTTT. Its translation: CASSTTGRNTEAFF.

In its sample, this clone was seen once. The CDR3 loop reads CASSSPRTDEKLFF. The CDR3 nucleotides are TGTGCCAGCAGCTCGCCCCGGACAGACGAAAAACTGTTTTTT. The chain has TRBV6-2 or TRBV6-3 and TRBJ1-4; D is possibly TRBD1 (6 bases). Trimming took off 6 bases at V and 8 bases at J, with 16 bases between the two ends. The CDR3 is 14 amino acids. CDR1 MNHEY and CDR2 SVGEGT come from the germline V gene.

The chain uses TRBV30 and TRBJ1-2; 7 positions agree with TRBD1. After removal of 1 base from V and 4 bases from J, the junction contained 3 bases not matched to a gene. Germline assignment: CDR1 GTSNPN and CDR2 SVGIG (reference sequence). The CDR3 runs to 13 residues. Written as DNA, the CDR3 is TGTGCCTGGAGTGCCAGGGGGGTCTATGGCTACACCTTC. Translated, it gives CAWSARGVYGYTF. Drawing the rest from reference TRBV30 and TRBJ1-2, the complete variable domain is SQTIHQWPATLVQPVGSPLSLECTVEGTSNPNLYWYRQAAGRGLQLLFYSVGIGQISSEVPQNLSASRPQDRQFILSSKKLLLSDSGFYLCAWSARGVYGYTFGSGTRLTVV.

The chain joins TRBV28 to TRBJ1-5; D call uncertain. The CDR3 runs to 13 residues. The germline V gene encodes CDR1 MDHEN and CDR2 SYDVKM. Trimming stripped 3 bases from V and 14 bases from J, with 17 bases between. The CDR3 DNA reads TGTGCCAGCAGTTTTCCCGGTTCGCGCACCGAGCATTTT. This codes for CASSFPGSRTEHF. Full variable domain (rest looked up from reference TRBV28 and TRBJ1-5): DVKVTQSSRYLVKRTGEKVFLECVQDMDHENMFWYRQDPGLGLRLIYFSYDVKMKEKGDIPEGYSVSREKKERFSLILESASTNQTSMYLCASSFPGSRTEHFGDGTRLSIL.

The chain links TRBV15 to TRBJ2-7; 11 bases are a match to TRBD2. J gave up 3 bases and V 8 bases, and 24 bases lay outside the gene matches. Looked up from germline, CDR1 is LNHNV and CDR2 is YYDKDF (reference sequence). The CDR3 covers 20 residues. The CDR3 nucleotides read TGTGCCACCGCGACAGGGTTTAGTCGCGAGGCTAGCGGGGGGATCTACGAGCAGTACTTC. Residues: CATATGFSREASGGIYEQYF. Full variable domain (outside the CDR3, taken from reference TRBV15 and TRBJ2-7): DAMVIQNPRYQVTQFGKPVTLSCSQTLNHNVMYWYQQKSSQAPKLLFHYYDKDFNNEADTPDNFQSRRPNTSFCFLDIRSPGLGDTAMYLCATATGFSREASGGIYEQYFGPGTRLTVT.

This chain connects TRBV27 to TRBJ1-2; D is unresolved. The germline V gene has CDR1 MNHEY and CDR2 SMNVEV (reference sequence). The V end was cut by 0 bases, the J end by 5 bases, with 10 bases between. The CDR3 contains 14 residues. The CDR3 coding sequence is TGTGCCAGCAGTTTATCGTACACAGAGTATGGCTACACCTTC. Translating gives CASSLSYTEYGYTF.

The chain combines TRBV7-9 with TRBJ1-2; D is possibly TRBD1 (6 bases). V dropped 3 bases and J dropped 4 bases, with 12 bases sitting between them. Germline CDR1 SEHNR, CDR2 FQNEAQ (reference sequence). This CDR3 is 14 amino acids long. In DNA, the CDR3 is TGTGCCAGCAGCTTGGGGGCTGAATCCTATGGCTACACCTTC. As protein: CASSLGAESYGYTF.

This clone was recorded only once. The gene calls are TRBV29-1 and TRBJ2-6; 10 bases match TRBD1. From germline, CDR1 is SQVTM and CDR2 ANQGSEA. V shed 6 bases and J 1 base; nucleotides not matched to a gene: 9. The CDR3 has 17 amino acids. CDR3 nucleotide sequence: TGCAGCGTCCTCCGGGACAGGGGCGATTCTGGGGCCAACGTCCTGACTTTC. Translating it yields CSVLRDRGDSGANVLTF.